The next 13 T cell receptor beta chains were all read from a single sample in a study of blood T cell repertoires in COVID-19. Repertoires were generated with immunoSEQ multiplex PCR, while TCRdb's copy carries only in-frame clones and drops some. The data hold 500,000 to 600,000 clones, with less than 90% observed a single time. The sequenced sample consisted of peripheral blood. The source of these receptors is a woman aged 45-65 years with COVID-19, enrolled during active disease.

The chain carries TRBV18 and TRBJ1-1, with 9 bases matching TRBD1. Germline V gives CDR1 KGHSH, CDR2 LQKENI. The trim removed 2 bases at V and 7 bases at J, leaving 5 bases unmatched. The CDR3 runs 14 residues. The CDR3 reads CASSPETGGVEAFF. CDR3 DNA sequence: TGTGCCAGCTCACCAGAAACAGGGGGCGTTGAAGCTTTCTTT.

The V gene is TRBV19, the J gene TRBJ2-3; D unclear. Germline lookup yields CDR1 LNHDA and CDR2 SQIVND (reference sequence). Trimming cost V 4 bases and J 9 bases, with 8 bases left between them. The length of the CDR3 is 11 residues. CDR3 loop: CASSTSLTQYF. The CDR3 coding sequence is TGTGCCAGTAGTACATCCCTAACGCAGTATTTT.

This chain joins TRBV2 and TRBJ2-7; D possibly corresponds to TRBD1 (5 bases). There are 14 residues in the CDR3. Germline V CDR1 and CDR2: SNHLY, FYNNEI. The germline V and J ends were trimmed by 7 bases and 6 bases, with 19 bases remaining between them. The CDR3 DNA reads TGTGCCAGCACCCCTCCAGGGCTTCGCGCCGAGCAGTACTTC. This sequence encodes CASTPPGLRAEQYF.

This clone was counted a single time. This rearrangement joins TRBV2 to TRBJ1-3; 11 bases match TRBD1. This CDR3 comprises 16 residues. V lost 5 bases to trimming and J lost 2 bases; unmatched junction nucleotides: 5. The germline gives CDR1 SNHLY, CDR2 FYNNEI. Written as DNA, the CDR3 is TGTGCCAGCAGTAAGGGACAGGGGGTTACTGGAAACACCATATATTTT. Translating it yields CASSKGQGVTGNTIYF.

V is TRBV9 and J is TRBJ2-1, with 7 nucleotides matching TRBD2. Germline V gene data show CDR1 as SGDLS and CDR2 as YYNGEE. This CDR3 has 15 residues. V trimming: 4 bases; J trimming: 7 bases; junction bases outside the gene matches: 11. CDR3 sequence: CASSPYGEGRNEQFF. CDR3 bases: TGTGCCAGCAGCCCGTACGGGGAGGGGAGGAATGAGCAGTTCTTC. The full variable domain, in which reference TRBV9 and TRBJ2-1 provide the parts outside the CDR3, is DSGVTQTPKHLITATGQRVTLRCSPRSGDLSVYWYQQSLDQGLQFLIQYYNGEERAKGNILERFSAQQFPDLHSELNLSSLELGDSALYFCASSPYGEGRNEQFFGPGTRLTVL.

This sequence joins TRBV5-1 and TRBJ1-1, with D unclear. Looked up from germline, CDR1 is SGHRS and CDR2 is YFSETQ. The CDR3 has 15 residues. The V gene lost 1 base and the J gene lost 4 bases, with 14 bases spanning the gap. The chain's CDR3 is CASSLREGSTTEAFF. In nucleotides, the CDR3 is TGCGCCAGCAGCTTGAGGGAGGGTTCGACCACTGAAGCTTTCTTT.

The rearrangement uses TRBV21-1 and TRBJ1-2. TRBV21-1 is recorded as a pseudogene. The CDR3 totals 15 residues. The CDR3 region is CASSKGGRGWPGYTF. The CDR3, as DNA: TGTGCCAGCAGCAAAGGGGGTAGAGGGTGGCCGGGCTACACCTTC.

The CDR3 region is CASSPEGPTGKDTEAFF. The CDR3 region has the DNA TGTGCCAGCAGCCCAGAGGGGCCCACAGGGAAGGACACTGAAGCTTTCTTT. The chain joins TRBV7-2 to TRBJ1-1, with a tentative D call TRBD1 (6 bases). Germline V lookup: CDR1 SGHTA, CDR2 FQGNSA. CDR3 length: 17 amino acids. Deletions cut 5 bases from V and 3 bases from J, with 22 bases between.

This chain connects TRBV5-5 to TRBJ2-1, with D perhaps TRBD2 (5 bases). Germline V gives CDR1 SGHKS, CDR2 YYEKEE (reference sequence). The CDR3 is made up of 16 amino acids. V was pared by 3 bases and J by 6 bases, with 19 bases between. DNA for the CDR3: TGTGCCAGCAGCTCGTACGCACTAGATCGAGGCAATGAGCAGTTCTTC. Its translation: CASSSYALDRGNEQFF. Full variable domain (rest looked up from reference TRBV5-5 and TRBJ2-1): DAGVTQSPTHLIKTRGQQVTLRCSPISGHKSVSWYQQVLGQGPQFIFQYYEKEERGRGNFPDRFSARQFPNYSSELNVNALLLGDSALYLCASSSYALDRGNEQFFGPGTRLTVL.

This sequence joins TRBV30 and TRBJ2-1; D not certain. The V gene lost 5 bases and the J gene lost 0 bases, with 14 bases spanning the gap. The CDR3 length is 15 residues. Germline V gene lookup returns CDR1 GTSNPN and CDR2 SVGIG (reference sequence). CDR3 coding DNA: TGTGCCTGGCTAACCTCCAAGAGCTCCTACAATGAGCAGTTCTTC. This codes for CAWLTSKSSYNEQFF.

V is TRBV6-5 and J is TRBJ1-1, with 7 bases fitting TRBD1. This CDR3 has 15 amino acids. Germline values: CDR1 MNHEY, CDR2 SVGAGI. Germline trimming cut 5 bases from V and 6 bases from J; bases unmatched to any gene: 12. The CDR3 DNA sequence: TGTGCCAGCAGTCACAGGGGATCTTTACGCTCTGAAGCTTTCTTT. Translating gives CASSHRGSLRSEAFF.

The chain links TRBV11-3 to TRBJ1-1, with D unclear. Deletions cut 5 bases from V and 1 base from J, with 11 bases between. CDR1 is SGHNT and CDR2 is YENEEA in the germline V gene. CDR3 length: 14 amino acids. The CDR3 nucleotides are TGTGCCAGCAGCCTCTTAGGCGGGAACACTGAAGCTTTCTTT. Translation gives CASSLLGGNTEAFF.

This clone was counted a single time. The chain combines TRBV14 with TRBJ1-2, with 9 bases aligning to TRBD1. Germline trimming cut 5 bases from V and 4 bases from J; bases unmatched to any gene: 8. Germline V CDR1 and CDR2: SGHDN, FVKESK. This CDR3 is 15 amino acids long. CDR3 loop: CASSANRGLRYGYTF. CDR3 sequence (DNA): TGTGCCAGCAGCGCCAACAGGGGGCTACGCTATGGCTACACCTTC.